This T cell receptor beta chain was obtained from a study of blood T cell repertoires in COVID-19. Background on the study: The origin of the acute and convalescent COVID-19 samples was the United States, Italy and Spain.

Authors' analysis steps: Cell counts per sample came from amplifying reference gene primers. Sequencing used immunoSEQ multiplex PCR; TCRdb keeps in-frame clones, though not all of them. D and trimming were read from the DNA, whereas the V and J calls and clone size are those reported in that table. The profile shows about 190,000 clones, approximately 90% of them singletons. Trimming cost V 2 bases and J 0 bases, with 8 bases left between them. The CDR3 contains 15 residues. Germline V gene data show CDR1 as MNHEY and CDR2 as SMNVEV (reference sequence). The chain has TRBV27 and TRBJ1-3, with D maybe TRBD1 (5 bases). Source material: peripheral blood. This TCR came from a woman aged 25 to 39 with active or convalescent COVID-19. In nucleotides, the CDR3 is TGTGCCAGCAGTTTAGGGCAGGGCTCTGGAAACACCATATATTTT. Amino acids: CASSLGQGSGNTIYF.